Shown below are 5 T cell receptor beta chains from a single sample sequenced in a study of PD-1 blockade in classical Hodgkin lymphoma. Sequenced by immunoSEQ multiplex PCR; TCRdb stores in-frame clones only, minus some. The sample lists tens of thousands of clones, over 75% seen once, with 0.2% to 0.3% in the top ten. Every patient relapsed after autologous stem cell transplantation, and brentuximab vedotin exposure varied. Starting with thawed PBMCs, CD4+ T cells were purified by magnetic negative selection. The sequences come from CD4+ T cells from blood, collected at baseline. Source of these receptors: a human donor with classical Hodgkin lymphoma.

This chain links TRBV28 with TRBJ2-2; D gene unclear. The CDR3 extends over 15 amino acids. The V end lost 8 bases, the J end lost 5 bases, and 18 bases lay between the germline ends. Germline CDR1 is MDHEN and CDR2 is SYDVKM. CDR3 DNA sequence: TGTGCCAGCGGCTCGGCCCAGTTGAGGACCGGGGAGCTGTTTTTT. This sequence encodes CASGSAQLRTGELFF. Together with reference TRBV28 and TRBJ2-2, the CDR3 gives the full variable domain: DVKVTQSSRYLVKRTGEKVFLECVQDMDHENMFWYRQDPGLGLRLIYFSYDVKMKEKGDIPEGYSVSREKKERFSLILESASTNQTSMYLCASGSAQLRTGELFFGEGSRLTVL.

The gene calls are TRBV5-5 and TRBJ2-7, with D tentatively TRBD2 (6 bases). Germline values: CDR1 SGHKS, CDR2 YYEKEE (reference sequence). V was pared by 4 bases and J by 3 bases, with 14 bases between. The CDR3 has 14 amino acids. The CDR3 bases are TGTGCCAGCAGCGCCGGTAGCGGACGCTACGAGCAGTACTTC. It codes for CASSAGSGRYEQYF. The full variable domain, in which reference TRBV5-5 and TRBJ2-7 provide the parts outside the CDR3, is DAGVTQSPTHLIKTRGQQVTLRCSPISGHKSVSWYQQVLGQGPQFIFQYYEKEERGRGNFPDRFSARQFPNYSSELNVNALLLGDSALYLCASSAGSGRYEQYFGPGTRLTVT.

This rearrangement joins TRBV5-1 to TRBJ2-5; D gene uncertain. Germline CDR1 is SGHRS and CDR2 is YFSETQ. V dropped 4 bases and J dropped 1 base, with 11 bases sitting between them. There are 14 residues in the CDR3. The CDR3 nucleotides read TGCGCCAGCAGCAGGAACAGCGTCCAAGAGACCCAGTACTTC. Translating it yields CASSRNSVQETQYF.

The DNA of the CDR3 is TGTGCCAGCAGCAATTTGCGCAAGACTTCCCTCAATGAGCAGTTCTTC. This encodes CASSNLRKTSLNEQFF. The chain carries TRBV21-1 and TRBJ2-1; TRBD2 is the table's D call and was not checked against the DNA. TRBV21-1 is a known pseudogene. The CDR3 is 16 amino acids.

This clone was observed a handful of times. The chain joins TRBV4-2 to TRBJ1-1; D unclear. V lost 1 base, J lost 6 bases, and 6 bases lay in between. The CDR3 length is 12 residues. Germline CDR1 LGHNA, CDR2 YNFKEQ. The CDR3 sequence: CASSQVGSEAFF. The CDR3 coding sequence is TGTGCCAGCAGCCAAGTCGGATCTGAAGCTTTCTTT.